Presented here are 28 T cell receptor beta chains from one specimen sequenced in a study of a mutant IDH1 vaccine in newly diagnosed glioma (dated by TCRdb to 2020 to 2022). Library generation was performed with the immunoSEQ multiplex PCR assay. TCRdb holds this immuneACCESS table with in-frame rearrangements only. Some clones are missing; in checked studies, unresolved V genes explain under half, and the rest has no known cause. In all, the sample holds over 75,000 clones, and over 75% of those were seen once. Of the sample, less than 9.5% is held by the ten largest clones. The time point label, as the study defines it: baseline, week 1 (first vaccination visit). Reading the label with the study, this specimen's treatment or condition is: pre-vaccination baseline after standard-of-care therapy. The material was PBMCs, obtained from a glioma patient treated with radiotherapy, temozolomide or both. The receptors come from a man in his forties with glioma.

The rearrangement links TRBV7-6 to TRBJ1-3, with D perhaps TRBD1 (6 bases). V was cut by 5 bases and J by 0 bases, with 23 bases left in between. The CDR3 is made up of 19 amino acids. Germline CDR1 SGHVS, CDR2 FNYEAQ. CDR3: CASSPLSGGGPFSGNTIYF. In DNA form, the CDR3 reads TGTGCCAGCAGCCCACTATCTGGTGGGGGCCCCTTCTCTGGAAACACCATATATTTT.

This clone was recorded a few times. The chain is built from TRBV19 and TRBJ2-2, with 7 nucleotides matching TRBD2. J gave up 5 bases and V 3 bases, and 6 bases lay outside the gene matches. Germline CDR1 LNHDA, CDR2 SQIVND (reference sequence). The CDR3 contains 15 residues. CDR3 DNA: TGTGCCAGTAGTATCGCCGGGGGGAGGACCGGGGAGCTGTTTTTT. It encodes CASSIAGGRTGELFF.

This clone was observed a single time. The rearrangement links TRBV7-2 to TRBJ1-6; TRBD1 matches 9 bases. V was clipped by 1 base and J by 8 bases; unmatched bases: 3. Germline CDR1 SGHTA, CDR2 FQGNSA. This CDR3 is 15 amino acids long. The CDR3 DNA is TGTGCCAGCAGCTTAGAAGGGACAGGGTATTCACCCCTCCACTTT. This codes for CASSLEGTGYSPLHF.

This clone was seen more than once but under ten times. The CDR3 DNA reads as TGTGCCATCAGTGGACTCGGGGTAGGGAATGAGCAGTTCTTC. Its translation is CAISGLGVGNEQFF. The V gene is TRBV10-3, the J gene TRBJ2-1, with D possibly being TRBD2 (5 bases). The CDR3 spans 14 residues. Germline loops: CDR1 ENHRY, CDR2 SYGVKD. The V end lost 4 bases, the J end lost 7 bases, and 14 bases lay between the germline ends.

This chain joins TRBV7-9 and TRBJ1-6, with D uncertain. The germline V gene encodes CDR1 SEHNR and CDR2 FQNEAQ (reference sequence). The CDR3 has 13 amino acids. V shed 1 base and J shed 6 bases, with 4 bases lying between them. The CDR3 is CASSLERNSPLHF. CDR3 nucleotide sequence: TGTGCCAGCAGCTTAGAGCGTAATTCACCCCTCCACTTT.

This clone has more than one count but fewer than ten. The chain carries TRBV6-5 and TRBJ2-5; 11 nucleotides agree with TRBD1. The CDR3 sequence is 14 residues long. Unmatched junction bases numbered 1, after V lost 6 bases and J lost 1 base. Germline values: CDR1 MNHEY, CDR2 SVGAGI. The CDR3 protein is CASRGTGGQETQYF. The CDR3 nucleotides are TGTGCCAGCAGAGGGACAGGGGGCCAAGAGACCCAGTACTTC.

This clone has only one observation. V and J are TRBV28 and TRBJ1-5; 10 bases match TRBD1. Germline CDR1 reads MDHEN; CDR2 reads SYDVKM. The CDR3 totals 16 residues. The junction had 6 bases not matched to a gene; V was cut back by 6 bases and J by 1 base. The CDR3 sequence is CASSLTGGLSNQPQHF. The CDR3 coding sequence is TGTGCCAGCAGCCTGACAGGGGGCCTCAGCAATCAGCCCCAGCATTTT.

The chain is built from TRBV27 and TRBJ2-5; D is unclear. Germline V CDR1 and CDR2: MNHEY, SMNVEV (reference sequence). The ends were cut back, 5 bases at V and 4 bases at J, with 17 bases in the middle. This CDR3 is built from 15 residues. The CDR3 loop reads CASSPINSPRETQYF. CDR3 coding DNA: TGTGCCAGCAGTCCAATAAACTCCCCAAGAGAGACCCAGTACTTC.

The chain is built from TRBV28 and TRBJ2-3, with 8 nucleotides matching TRBD2. The CDR3 contains 14 residues. V shed 3 bases, J shed 3 bases, and the junction held 2 bases outside the gene matches. Germline CDR1 and CDR2: MDHEN and SYDVKM. CDR3 sequence (DNA): TGTGCCAGCAGTTTTAGCGGGGCTACAGATACGCAGTATTTT. Translated, it gives CASSFSGATDTQYF.

The chain recombines TRBV6-1 with TRBJ2-1; D unresolved. The CDR3 runs to 15 residues. The ends were cut back, 1 base at V and 2 bases at J, with 9 bases in the middle. CDR1 is MNHNS, CDR2 SASEGT, per germline. CDR3 amino acids: CASSEGGSAYNEQFF. CDR3 coding DNA: TGTGCCAGCAGTGAAGGGGGTTCGGCCTACAATGAGCAGTTCTTC.

The chain uses TRBV7-9 and TRBJ2-1, with 7 nucleotides matching TRBD1. CDR3 length: 15 amino acids. Germline-derived CDR1 and CDR2 are SEHNR and FQNEAQ (reference sequence). V trimming: 1 base; J trimming: 5 bases; junction bases outside the gene matches: 5. The CDR3 here is CASSLGTDRDNEQFF. CDR3 bases: TGTGCCAGCAGCTTAGGGACAGACAGGGACAATGAGCAGTTCTTC.

The chain recombines TRBV19 with TRBJ2-7; tentative D call: TRBD1 (6 bases). The CDR3 spans 14 residues. Between the trimmed V and J ends, which lost 5 bases and 6 bases, there was a span of 17 bases. The V gene's germline CDR1 is LNHDA and CDR2 SQIVND (reference sequence). The CDR3 loop reads CASSSLPTGGEQYF. In DNA form, the CDR3 reads TGTGCCAGTAGTTCACTCCCGACAGGCGGCGAGCAGTACTTC. Supplemented by reference TRBV19 and TRBJ2-7, the full variable domain reads DGGITQSPKYLFRKEGQNVTLSCEQNLNHDAMYWYRQDPGQGLRLIYYSQIVNDFQKGDIAEGYSVSREKKESFPLTVTSAQKNPTAFYLCASSSLPTGGEQYFGPGTRLTVT.

The genes are TRBV5-4 and TRBJ2-1; TRBD2 matches 11 bases. V dropped 4 bases and J dropped 7; count of bases not matched to a gene: 10. The CDR3 runs 16 residues. CDR1 SGHNT and CDR2 YYREEE come from the germline V gene (reference sequence). The CDR3 region is CASSAVLAGGRNEQFF. The CDR3 DNA sequence: TGTGCCAGCAGCGCTGTCCTAGCGGGGGGTAGAAATGAGCAGTTCTTC.

The genes are TRBV6-5 and TRBJ1-1; 7 nucleotides align to TRBD1. The CDR3 runs 13 residues. V lost 5 bases to trimming and J lost 6 bases; unmatched junction nucleotides: 6. CDR1 MNHEY and CDR2 SVGAGI come from the germline V gene. CDR3 sequence reads: CASSPGQAPEAFF. CDR3 DNA sequence: TGTGCCAGCAGTCCCGGACAGGCACCTGAAGCTTTCTTT.

The chain joins TRBV19 to TRBJ2-5, with D uncertain. Per the germline V gene, CDR1 is LNHDA and CDR2 is SQIVND (reference sequence). The length of the CDR3 is 13 residues. V dropped 3 bases and J dropped 0 bases, with 5 bases sitting between them. The CDR3 DNA reads TGTGCCAGTAGTATGCAATACCAAGAGACCCAGTACTTC. Translation: CASSMQYQETQYF.

The chain carries TRBV5-1 and TRBJ2-5, with D perhaps TRBD1 or TRBD2 (5 bases each). This CDR3 has 13 amino acids. CDR1 and CDR2 from the germline V gene are SGHRS and YFSETQ. Between the trimmed V and J ends, which lost 3 bases and 2 bases, there was a span of 8 bases. The CDR3 region has the DNA TGCGCCAGCAGCTCGGGACCACAAGAGACCCAGTACTTC. The encoded protein is CASSSGPQETQYF.

This clone has just a few counts. The V gene is TRBV7-9, the J gene TRBJ1-2; D possibly corresponds to TRBD1 (5 bases). The germline V gene encodes CDR1 SEHNR and CDR2 FQNEAQ (reference sequence). The CDR3 has 18 residues. V lost 5 bases, J lost 0 bases, and 22 bases lay in between. This CDR3 reads CASSITNQGDLANYGYTF. CDR3 coding DNA: TGTGCCAGCAGCATAACAAATCAGGGCGATTTGGCTAACTATGGCTACACCTTC.

The J gene is TRBJ1-3, the V gene TRBV11-2, with 9 bases fitting TRBD1. Germline CDR1 and CDR2: SGHAT and FQNNGV. V lost 2 bases to trimming and J lost 9 bases; unmatched junction nucleotides: 5. CDR3 length: 14 amino acids. CDR3 bases: TGTGCCAGCAGCTTACGGGACAGGGCCCTCACCATATATTTT. As protein: CASSLRDRALTIYF.

Note on this clone: The sample holds other DNA sequences that translate to the same CDR3. CDR3 protein: CASSLAAYEQYF. In DNA, the CDR3 is TGTGCCAGCAGCTTAGCTGCTTACGAGCAGTACTTC. The V call is TRBV7-2, the J call TRBJ2-7; D is unresolved. CDR3 length equals 12 residues. Germline CDR1 SGHTA, CDR2 FQGNSA. V was cut by 0 bases and J by 4 bases, with 4 bases left in between.

The chain recombines TRBV4-3 with TRBJ2-7; D gene ambiguous. The CDR3 loop spans 15 amino acids. V was pared by 7 bases and J by 2 bases, with 18 bases between. Germline-derived CDR1 and CDR2 are LGHNA and YSLEER. The CDR3 DNA reads TGCGCCAGCATCAGTCCTACGTGGCGGACCTACGAGCAGTACTTC. It codes for CASISPTWRTYEQYF.

The chain links TRBV19 to TRBJ1-6; possibly TRBD1 for D (6 bases). CDR1 is LNHDA, CDR2 SQIVND, per germline (reference sequence). The CDR3 extends over 14 amino acids. V lost 4 bases, J lost 9 bases, and 13 bases lay in between. In nucleotides, the CDR3 is TGTGCCAGTAGTAGGGACATGCGTGGTTCACCCCTCCACTTT. It codes for CASSRDMRGSPLHF.

The chain links TRBV7-2 to TRBJ1-5, with unresolved D. This CDR3 contains 14 residues. V was cut by 5 bases and J by 3 bases, with 11 bases left in between. The germline V gene has CDR1 SGHTA and CDR2 FQGNSA. CDR3 loop: CASSGGSSNQPQHF. The CDR3 DNA sequence: TGTGCCAGCAGCGGAGGGAGTTCCAATCAGCCCCAGCATTTT.

This clone came up once. This chain connects TRBV7-2 to TRBJ1-4; 8 bases match TRBD1. Trimming removed 5 bases from V and 7 bases from J; junction bases left unmatched: 9. The CDR3 is 15 amino acids. From germline, CDR1 is SGHTA and CDR2 FQGNSA. CDR3: CASSPDRGRSEKLFF. As DNA, the CDR3 is TGTGCCAGCAGCCCCGACAGGGGCAGGAGTGAAAAACTGTTTTTT.

The rearrangement links TRBV5-1 to TRBJ2-5, with 12 bases fitting TRBD2. The V gene's germline CDR1 is SGHRS and CDR2 YFSETQ. CDR3 length equals 17 residues. The ends lost 3 bases at V and 5 bases at J; junction bases unmatched: 11. The CDR3: CASSSIRLAGVGETQYF. The CDR3 bases are TGCGCCAGCAGCTCAATCCGACTAGCGGGAGTGGGGGAGACCCAGTACTTC.

The chain carries TRBV6-4 and TRBJ1-2, with D unclear. Germline V gives CDR1 MRHNA, CDR2 SNTAGT. This CDR3 region has 13 residues. Trimming shortened V by 3 bases and J by 4 bases, and 9 bases separated the two germline ends. CDR3 coding DNA: TGTGCCAGCAGTGAGACACCCGCCTATGGCTACACCTTC. It yields the protein CASSETPAYGYTF.

The chain employs TRBV11-2 and TRBJ1-3; D gene ambiguous. The CDR3 runs to 14 residues. Germline V CDR1 and CDR2: SGHAT, FQNNGV. V lost 2 bases and J lost 8, with 13 bases in between. CDR3: CASSLQQVRDTIYF. CDR3 DNA: TGTGCCAGCAGCTTACAGCAGGTTCGGGACACCATATATTTT.

To note about this clone: The identical CDR3 is also encoded by other nucleotide sequences in the sample. This chain connects TRBV4-3 to TRBJ2-7; D is possibly TRBD2 (5 bases). Trimming shortened V by 0 bases and J by 4 bases, and 13 bases separated the two germline ends. The germline gives CDR1 LGHNA, CDR2 YSLEER. The CDR3 runs 15 residues. This CDR3 is CASSQESSGRYEQYF. CDR3 bases: TGCGCCAGCAGCCAAGAAAGCAGCGGCCGATACGAGCAGTACTTC.

Of note for this clone: At one end the junction does not follow the germline gene, possibly because of a read error. The J gene is TRBJ2-5, the V gene TRBV7-7; a weak D match, TRBD2 (5 bases). The germline V gene has CDR1 SSHAT and CDR2 FNYEAQ (reference sequence). CDR3 length: 12 amino acids. CDR3 sequence: CASTSDGLTQYF. DNA of the CDR3: TGTGCTAGCACTTCCGACGGACTTACCCAGTACTTC. Drawing the rest from reference TRBV7-7 and TRBJ2-5, the complete variable domain is GAGVSQSPRYKVTKRGQDVTLRCDPISSHATLYWYQQALGQGPEFLTYFNYEAQPDKSGLPSDRFSAERPEGSISTLTIQRTEQRDSAMYRCASTSDGLTQYFGPGTRLLVL.